This entry describes one TCR beta chain. Antigen specificity is unknown. There are 14 residues in the CDR3. Germline V gene lookup returns CDR1 MGHRA and CDR2 YSYEKL. V shed 3 bases and J 6 bases; nucleotides not matched to a gene: 3. The sample comes from a study of circulating and synovial CD4+ cells in juvenile arthritis. Study observations and caveats: T cell genome counts differed by at least an order of magnitude between CPL and CD4 samples. The pathogenic-like versus bulk T cell difference escaped Vbeta family analysis. Overlap with synovium rose as more T cells were sequenced. These repertoires were less diverse than bulk blood CD4 repertoires.

The method was immunoSEQ multiplex PCR; TCRdb's version includes in-frame clones alone and lacks a portion of them. The data show around 31,000 clones, 95% to 96% seen once. This chain uses TRBV4-1 with TRBJ2-2; 8 nucleotides line up with TRBD1. The origin of this receptor is a human donor with juvenile idiopathic arthritis. The sample taken for sequencing was CD4+ T cells from blood. CDR3 protein: CASSQQGAAGELFF. The DNA of the CDR3 is TGCGCCAGCAGCCAGCAGGGGGCAGCCGGGGAGCTGTTTTTT.